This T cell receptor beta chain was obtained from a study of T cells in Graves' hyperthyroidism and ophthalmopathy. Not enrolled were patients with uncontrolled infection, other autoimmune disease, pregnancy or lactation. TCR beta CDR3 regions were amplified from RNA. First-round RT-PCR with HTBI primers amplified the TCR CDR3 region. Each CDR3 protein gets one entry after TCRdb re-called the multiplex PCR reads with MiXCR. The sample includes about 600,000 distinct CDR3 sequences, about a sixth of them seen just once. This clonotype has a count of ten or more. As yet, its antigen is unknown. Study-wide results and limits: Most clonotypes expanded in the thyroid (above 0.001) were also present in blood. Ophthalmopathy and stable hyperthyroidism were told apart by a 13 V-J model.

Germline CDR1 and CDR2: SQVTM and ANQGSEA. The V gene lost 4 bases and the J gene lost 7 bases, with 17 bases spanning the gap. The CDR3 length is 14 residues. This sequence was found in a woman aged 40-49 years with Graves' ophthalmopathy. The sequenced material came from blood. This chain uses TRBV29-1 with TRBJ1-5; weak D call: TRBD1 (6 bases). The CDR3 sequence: CSVGSGGLGQPQHF. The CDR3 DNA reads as TGCAGCGTTGGCTCGGGGGGCCTGGGGCAGCCCCAGCATTTT.